The 29 T cell receptor beta chains presented below share a single source sample, sequenced in a study of T cell repertoires in cytomegalovirus infection (dated by TCRdb to the late 2010s). TCRdb names Illumina HiSeq 1500 as the instrument used. The public reads were run again by TCRdb, first through fastp at Q25 and then through MiXCR, and only productive beta chains were kept. A single entry per CDR3 protein holds the most common genes and DNA from its merged rows. In all, the sample holds approximately 630,000 distinct CDR3 sequences, and more than 20% of those were seen once. The ten biggest clones cover 6.5% to 10% of the sample. What was sequenced was CD8+ T cells from PBMCs. The receptors come from a human donor in good health (CMV status not recorded). Some clones in this sample may be carry-over from other donors' samples.

This clonotype was seen many times. The rearrangement uses TRBV10-3 and TRBJ2-1, with 10 bases that match TRBD1. Per germline, CDR1 ENHRY and CDR2 SYGVKD. With V trimmed by 4 bases and J by 1 base, 4 bases remained unmatched. CDR3 length equals 16 residues. The CDR3: CAISAPGQGSYNEQFF. The CDR3 DNA sequence: TGTGCCATCAGTGCACCGGGACAGGGGTCCTACAATGAGCAGTTCTTC.

This sequence joins TRBV11-2 and TRBJ2-3; D may be TRBD2 (7 bases). Per the germline V gene, CDR1 is SGHAT and CDR2 is FQNNGV. CDR3 length equals 15 residues. Trimming stripped 1 base from V and 6 bases from J, with 14 bases between. CDR3 residues: CASSLAWRGRDTQYF. The CDR3 nucleotides read TGTGCCAGCAGCTTAGCTTGGCGGGGGCGGGATACGCAGTATTTT. The full variable domain, its missing parts supplied by reference TRBV11-2 and TRBJ2-3, is EAGVAQSPRYKIIEKRQSVAFWCNPISGHATLYWYQQILGQGPKLLIQFQNNGVVDDSQLPKDRFSAERLKGVDSTLKIQPAKLEDSAVYLCASSLAWRGRDTQYFGPGTRLTVL.

This clonotype appeared many times. This rearrangement joins TRBV7-3 to TRBJ2-2; a weak D match, TRBD2 (5 bases). The CDR3 has 17 amino acids. Deletions cut 2 bases from V and 0 bases from J, with 13 bases between. Looked up from germline, CDR1 is SGHTA and CDR2 is FQGTGA. The CDR3 spells CASSLAIATANTGELFF. The CDR3 region has the DNA TGTGCCAGCAGCTTAGCAATAGCGACCGCGAACACCGGGGAGCTGTTTTTT. The full variable domain, its missing parts supplied by reference TRBV7-3 and TRBJ2-2, is GAGVSQTPSNKVTEKGKYVELRCDPISGHTALYWYRQSLGQGPEFLIYFQGTGAADDSGLPNDRFFAVRPEGSVSTLKIQRTERGDSAVYLCASSLAIATANTGELFFGEGSRLTVL.

CDR3 region: CASTLAGSSYEQYV. The CDR3 region has the DNA TGTGCCAGCACACTAGCGGGAAGCTCCTACGAGCAGTACGTC. This chain uses TRBV6-2 or TRBV6-3 with TRBJ2-7; 10 bases map to TRBD2. V gave up 7 bases and J gave up 0 bases; unmatched junction bases: 3. Germline V CDR1 and CDR2: MNHEY, SVGEGT. The CDR3 is made up of 14 amino acids.

A few counts support this clonotype. The chain carries TRBV4-3 and TRBJ2-1; the match to TRBD2 covers 8 bases. Germline V CDR1 and CDR2: LGHNA, YSLEER. The CDR3 loop spans 18 amino acids. J lost 0 bases, V lost 0 bases, and 7 bases had no gene match. The CDR3 DNA is TGCGCCAGCAGCCAAGATAGTTTGGCGGGGGGCTCCTACAATGAGCAGTTCTTC. Translated, it gives CASSQDSLAGGSYNEQFF.

This chain uses TRBV18 with TRBJ2-7; 8 bases are a match to TRBD1. Germline trimming cut 3 bases from V and 4 bases from J; bases unmatched to any gene: 8. CDR1 and CDR2 (germline): KGHSH, LQKENI. The CDR3 loop spans 15 amino acids. CDR3 bases: TGTGCCAGCTCACCCTTAAGGACAGGGTTTTACGAGCAGTACGTC. Translated, it gives CASSPLRTGFYEQYV.

J is TRBJ2-7 and V is TRBV12-3 or TRBV12-4; D is perhaps TRBD1 (5 bases). CDR3 length: 11 amino acids. Trimming removed 10 bases at V and 6 bases at J, with 13 bases between. CDR3 amino acids: CATLDMSEQYV. CDR3 sequence (DNA): TGTGCCACCTTGGACATGTCCGAGCAGTACGTC.

As for this clonotype: The CDR3 does not close with the conserved phenylalanine or tryptophan, likely indicating a read error. The rearrangement joins TRBV5-4 to TRBJ2-7; D remains ambiguous. V was cut by 5 bases and J by 7 bases, with 10 bases left in between. The CDR3 totals 11 residues. Germline CDR1 and CDR2: SGHNT and YYREEE (reference sequence). The CDR3 nucleotides are TGTGCCAGCAGGTTCAATCGGGAGCAGTACTAC. Its translation: CASRFNREQYY.

There are many counts of this clonotype. The V call is TRBV4-2, the J call TRBJ2-2; 7 bases line up with TRBD1. Germline CDR1 reads LGHNA; CDR2 reads YNFKEQ. This CDR3 region has 15 residues. V trimming: 0 bases; J trimming: 4 bases; junction bases outside the gene matches: 2. CDR3 DNA: TGTGCCAGCAGCCAAGAGACAGGGCTCACCGGGGAGCTGTTTTTT. It codes for CASSQETGLTGELFF.

This clonotype occurred a few times. The gene calls are TRBV10-3 and TRBJ2-3; D remains unclear. The V gene lost 11 bases and the J gene lost 4 bases, with 13 bases spanning the gap. Germline-derived CDR1 and CDR2 are ENHRY and SYGVKD. The CDR3 runs 12 residues. This chain's CDR3 is CAVAESSDTQYF. As DNA, the CDR3 is TGTGCCGTCGCTGAGAGCTCAGATACGCAGTATTTT.

This clonotype occurred many times. The chain is built from TRBV7-2 and TRBJ2-5; D is possibly TRBD2 (5 bases). V gave up 1 base and J gave up 0 bases, with 15 bases separating them. The CDR3 sequence is 17 residues long. Per germline, CDR1 SGHTA and CDR2 FQGNSA. The DNA of the CDR3 is TGTGCCAGCAGCTTAGAGGCGATAGCGACGTACCAAGAGACCCAGTACTTC. Amino acid sequence: CASSLEAIATYQETQYF.

This clonotype has just a few counts. The chain couples TRBV6-2 or TRBV6-3 to TRBJ2-1; 7 bases fit TRBD1. The CDR3 is made up of 12 amino acids. V dropped 6 bases and J dropped 12; count of bases not matched to a gene: 8. From germline, CDR1 is MNHEY and CDR2 SVGEGT. Written as DNA, the CDR3 is TGTGCCAGCAGCCCTGGACAGGTCTGGCAGTTCTTC. Its protein product is CASSPGQVWQFF.

On this clonotype: This may stem from a read error, because a much larger clone lies one nucleotide away. The genes are TRBV6-1 and TRBJ2-1, with 9 bases fitting TRBD2. Germline CDR1 is MNHNS and CDR2 is SASEGT. The junction had 7 bases not matched to a gene; V was cut back by 2 bases and J by 8 bases. The CDR3 extends over 15 amino acids. The CDR3 sequence is CASSEWLAGTDEQFF. The CDR3 DNA follows: TGTGCCAGCAGTGAATGGCTAGCGGGGACTGATGAGCAGTTCTTC.

The chain recombines TRBV10-3 with TRBJ1-1; no clear D. CDR1 is ENHRY and CDR2 is SYGVKD in the germline V gene. This CDR3 is 13 amino acids long. Between the trimmed V and J ends, which lost 5 bases and 0 bases, there was a span of 7 bases. The chain's CDR3 is CAISNQMNTEAFF. As DNA, the CDR3 is TGTGCCATCAGTAATCAGATGAACACTGAAGCTTTCTTT.

This chain uses TRBV12-3 or TRBV12-4 with TRBJ2-6; the match to TRBD1 covers 7 bases. The CDR3 has 14 residues. V shed 6 bases and J 13 bases; nucleotides not matched to a gene: 12. The CDR3 reads CASSPGTAPWVLTF. CDR3 DNA sequence: TGTGCCAGCAGCCCCGGGACAGCCCCATGGGTCCTGACTTTC.

This clonotype was counted between two and nine times. The gene calls are TRBV7-3 and TRBJ1-1; 9 bases map to TRBD1. The CDR3 has 15 amino acids. The V segment lost 1 base and the J segment 3 bases; nucleotides outside the gene matches: 3. CDR1 and CDR2 from the germline V gene are SGHTA and FQGTGA. The DNA of the CDR3 is TGTGCCAGCAGCTTAAAGGGACAGGGTTACACTGAAGCTTTCTTT. Translated, it gives CASSLKGQGYTEAFF.

This clonotype appeared a few times. The V gene is TRBV28, the J gene TRBJ1-2; 7 positions agree with TRBD1. Unmatched junction bases numbered 5, after V lost 5 bases and J lost 8 bases. The CDR3 has 12 amino acids. Per the germline V gene, CDR1 is MDHEN and CDR2 is SYDVKM. CDR3 in DNA: TGTGCCAGCAGTCCCAGGGGGAACGGCTACACCTTC. This gives the protein CASSPRGNGYTF.

This clonotype was detected only once. J is TRBJ2-5 and V is TRBV29-1; D remains ambiguous. The germline gives CDR1 SQVTM, CDR2 ANQGSEA. The V gene lost 4 bases and the J gene lost 5 bases, with 5 bases spanning the gap. The CDR3 is 10 residues long. DNA of the CDR3: TGCAGCGTTGTTTCCGAGACCCAGTACTTC. As protein: CSVVSETQYF.

This clonotype was counted ten times or more. The genes are TRBV28 and TRBJ2-1; 10 positions match TRBD2. The V segment lost 3 bases and the J segment 8 bases; nucleotides outside the gene matches: 7. The CDR3 contains 15 residues. CDR1 and CDR2 from the germline V gene are MDHEN and SYDVKM. The CDR3 region has the DNA TGTGCCAGCAGTTTCGGGACTAGCGCAAGAGATGAGCAGTTCTTC. Amino acids: CASSFGTSARDEQFF.

Only a few counts were recorded for this clonotype. The gene calls are TRBV2 and TRBJ2-5, with D perhaps matching TRBD2 (6 bases). CDR1 SNHLY and CDR2 FYNNEI come from the germline V gene. The V gene lost 8 bases and the J gene lost 3 bases, with 13 bases spanning the gap. The CDR3 totals 13 residues. CDR3 DNA sequence: TGTGCCAGCCACGAAGGGACTGAAGAGACCCAGTACTTC. It yields the protein CASHEGTEETQYF. Supplemented by reference TRBV2 and TRBJ2-5, the full variable domain reads EPEVTQTPSHQVTQMGQEVILRCVPISNHLYFYWYRQILGQKVEFLVSFYNNEISEKSEIFDDQFSVERPDGSNFTLKIRSTKLEDSAMYFCASHEGTEETQYFGPGTRLLVL.

This clonotype was counted ten times or more. CDR3 coding DNA: TGTGCCAGCAGCTTAGCACCCGGGACAGTCTACAATGAGCAGTTCTTC. Its translation: CASSLAPGTVYNEQFF. The rearrangement links TRBV7-9 to TRBJ2-1; TRBD1 matches 7 bases. V lost 0 bases to trimming and J lost 3 bases; unmatched junction nucleotides: 5. Germline lookup yields CDR1 SEHNR and CDR2 FQNEAQ (reference sequence). The CDR3 consists of 16 residues.

The chain combines TRBV5-6 with TRBJ2-6; no firm D call. Looked up from germline, CDR1 is SGHDT and CDR2 is YYEEEE. Trimming removed 0 bases from V and 3 bases from J, with 19 bases in between. The CDR3 runs 19 residues. Here the CDR3 reads CASSLEKGPVLVGANVLTF. In nucleotides, the CDR3 is TGTGCCAGCAGCTTGGAAAAAGGCCCTGTGTTGGTTGGGGCCAACGTCCTGACTTTC. The whole variable domain, filled in from reference TRBV5-6 and TRBJ2-6, reads DAGVTQSPTHLIKTRGQQVTLRCSPKSGHDTVSWYQQALGQGPQFIFQYYEEEERQRGNFPDRFSGHQFPNYSSELNVNALLLGDSALYLCASSLEKGPVLVGANVLTFGAGSRLTVL.

This clonotype came up many times. The rearrangement joins TRBV7-9 to TRBJ1-1, with unresolved D. The CDR3 covers 13 residues. V lost 7 bases and J lost 0, with 9 bases in between. The germline V gene has CDR1 SEHNR and CDR2 FQNEAQ (reference sequence). CDR3 region: CASTPWMNTEAFF. CDR3 sequence (DNA): TGTGCCAGCACCCCCTGGATGAACACTGAAGCTTTCTTT. The full variable domain, in which reference TRBV7-9 and TRBJ1-1 provide the parts outside the CDR3, is DTGVSQNPRHKITKRGQNVTFRCDPISEHNRLYWYRQTLGQGPEFLTYFQNEAQLEKSRLLSDRFSAERPKGSFSTLEIQRTEQGDSAMYLCASTPWMNTEAFFGQGTRLTVV.

The table lists this clonotype with many counts. The V call is TRBV7-9, the J call TRBJ2-7, with D possibly matching TRBD2 (5 bases). The CDR3 runs to 17 residues. Trimming pared 2 bases from V and 0 bases from J, leaving 17 bases between. Germline CDR1 reads SEHNR; CDR2 reads FQNEAQ (reference sequence). The CDR3 sequence: CASSLPVPAASSYEQYF. Here the CDR3 DNA reads TGTGCCAGCAGCTTACCAGTCCCAGCGGCAAGCTCCTACGAGCAGTACTTC. The full variable domain, rest sourced from reference TRBV7-9 and TRBJ2-7, is DTGVSQNPRHKITKRGQNVTFRCDPISEHNRLYWYRQTLGQGPEFLTYFQNEAQLEKSRLLSDRFSAERPKGSFSTLEIQRTEQGDSAMYLCASSLPVPAASSYEQYFGPGTRLTVT.

This clonotype was picked up a small number of times. CDR3 amino acids: CSARAPISGRALNIQYF. Here the CDR3 DNA reads TGCAGTGCTAGAGCCCCTATTAGCGGGCGGGCCCTAAACATTCAGTACTTC. The chain is built from TRBV20-1 and TRBJ2-4; 7 positions agree with TRBD2. Germline loops: CDR1 DFQATT, CDR2 SNEGSKA (reference sequence). CDR3 size: 17 residues. The junction had 15 bases not matched to a gene; V was cut back by 1 base and J by 6 bases.

This clonotype was seen a handful of times. The chain couples TRBV14 to TRBJ1-2, with TRBD1 as a possible D gene (6 bases). This CDR3 spans 15 amino acids. V was cut by 0 bases and J by 6 bases, with 14 bases left in between. Germline CDR1 and CDR2: SGHDN and FVKESK. This chain's CDR3 is CASSQDQGPINGYTF. The CDR3 DNA is TGTGCCAGCAGCCAAGATCAGGGGCCCATAAATGGCTACACCTTC.

In regard to this clonotype: This clone may be a read error of a much larger clone one base away. The V gene is TRBV11-1, the J gene TRBJ1-2; D uncertain. Germline CDR1 and CDR2: SGHAT and FQDESV (reference sequence). This CDR3 comprises 13 residues. Trimming took 1 base from V and 8 from J, leaving 11 bases between them. CDR3 nucleotide sequence: TGTGCCAGCAGCTTAGTGGCGAGATACGGCTACACCTTC. Translation: CASSLVARYGYTF. Looking up the rest from reference TRBV11-1 and TRBJ1-2 gives the full variable domain: EAEVAQSPRYKITEKSQAVAFWCDPISGHATLYWYRQILGQGPELLVQFQDESVVDDSQLPKDRFSAERLKGVDSTLKIQPAELGDSAMYLCASSLVARYGYTFGSGTRLTVV.

This clonotype showed up many times. The V gene is TRBV10-3, the J gene TRBJ2-3; weak D call: TRBD2 (6 bases). The length of the CDR3 is 14 residues. V was cut by 10 bases and J by 2 bases, with 16 bases left in between. From germline, CDR1 is ENHRY and CDR2 SYGVKD. The DNA of the CDR3 is TGTGCCAGCGCCACGGGACTCACCACAGATACGCAGTATTTT. It translates to CASATGLTTDTQYF.

This clonotype has only a few counts. The genes are TRBV7-6 and TRBJ1-1; a possible D gene is TRBD1 (6 bases). V gave up 0 bases and J gave up 7 bases, with 9 bases separating them. The CDR3 consists of 13 residues. Germline CDR1 SGHVS, CDR2 FNYEAQ. The CDR3 is CASSLAQQGEAFF. The DNA for the CDR3 is TGTGCCAGCAGCTTAGCGCAACAGGGTGAAGCTTTCTTT.